This T cell receptor beta chain was observed in a study of vaccination and CD4 T cells after COVID-19. Treatment defined: roughly 11-day PBMC culture with coronavirus spike peptide pools or control peptides (ViraFEST assay). V gave up 5 bases and J gave up 1 base, with 2 bases separating them. Germline V gene sequence: CDR1 SGHAT, CDR2 FQNNGV. This CDR3 has 11 amino acids. Points on this clonotype: What it recognizes is unknown.

Cultured CD4+ T cells had their DNA profiled by the Oncomine TCR Beta short-read assay. TCRdb re-analysed the PCR reads in MiXCR, keeping a single row per CDR3 protein. The data hold 3,500 to 5,000 distinct CDR3 sequences, with about 20% observed a single time. This receptor was taken from a human donor who had recovered from COVID-19. V is TRBV11-2 and J is TRBJ1-1; D call uncertain. Material: CD4+ T cells from blood, cultured in vitro. CDR3 residues: CASSRNTEAFF. In DNA form, the CDR3 reads TGTGCCAGCAGCCGGAACACTGAAGCTTTCTTT.